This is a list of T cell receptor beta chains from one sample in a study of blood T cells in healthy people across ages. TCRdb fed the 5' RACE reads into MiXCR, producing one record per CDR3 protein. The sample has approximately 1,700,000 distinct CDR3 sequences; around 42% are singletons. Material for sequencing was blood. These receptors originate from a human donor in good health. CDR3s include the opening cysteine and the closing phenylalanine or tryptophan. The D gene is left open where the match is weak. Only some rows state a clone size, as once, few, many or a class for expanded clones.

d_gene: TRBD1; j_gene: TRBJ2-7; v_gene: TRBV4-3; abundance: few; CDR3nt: TGCGCCAGCAGTCTTAAGAGGGGGAACCGGGACAGGAGCTCCTACGAGCAGTACTTC; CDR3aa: CASSLKRGNRDRSSYEQYF
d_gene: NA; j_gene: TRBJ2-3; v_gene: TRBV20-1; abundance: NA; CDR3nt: TGCAGTCCACTAGTTCAATTGCGGGGAGATACGCAGTATTTT; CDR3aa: CSPLVQLRGDTQYF
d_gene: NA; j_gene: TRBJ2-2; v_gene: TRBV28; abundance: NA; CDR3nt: TGTGCCATCGGCTACGGGGAGCTGTTTTTT; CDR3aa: CAIGYGELFF
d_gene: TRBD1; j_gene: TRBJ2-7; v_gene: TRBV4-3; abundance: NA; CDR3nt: TGCGCCAGCAGCCAAGGTTGGGGGACAGGGCAAGACTACGAGCAGTACTTC; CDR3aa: CASSQGWGTGQDYEQYF
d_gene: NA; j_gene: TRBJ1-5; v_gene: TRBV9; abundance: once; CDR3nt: TGTGCCTGCAGCGGCCAGGGTTACAATCAGCCCCAGCATTTT; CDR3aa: CACSGQGYNQPQHF
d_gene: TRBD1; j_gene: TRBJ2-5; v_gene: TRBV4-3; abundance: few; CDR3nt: TGCGCCAGCAGCCAATTACCTGGGACAGAGACTGTTGAGACCCAGTACTTC; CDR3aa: CASSQLPGTETVETQYF
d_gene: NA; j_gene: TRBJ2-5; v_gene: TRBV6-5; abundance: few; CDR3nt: TGTGCCAGCAGCCTTAAGGAGGCCCAGTACTTC; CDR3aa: CASSLKEAQYF
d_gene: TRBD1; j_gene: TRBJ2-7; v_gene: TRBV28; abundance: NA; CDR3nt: TGTGCCAGCAGCTTACCGGGACAGGGGTTCCACGAGCAGTACTTC; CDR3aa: CASSLPGQGFHEQYF
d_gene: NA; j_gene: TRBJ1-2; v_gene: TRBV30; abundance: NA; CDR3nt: TGTGCCTGGAGCCTCTCCTCTGGCTACACCTTC; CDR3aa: CAWSLSSGYTF
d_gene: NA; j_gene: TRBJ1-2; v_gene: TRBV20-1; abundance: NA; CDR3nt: TGCAGTGCCGAAGTGACAAACTATGGCTACACCTTC; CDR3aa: CSAEVTNYGYTF
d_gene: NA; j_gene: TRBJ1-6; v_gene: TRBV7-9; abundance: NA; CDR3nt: TGTGCCAGCAGACCCTGGGGGGAGAGCTCCTATAATTCACCCCTCCACTTT; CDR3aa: CASRPWGESSYNSPLHF
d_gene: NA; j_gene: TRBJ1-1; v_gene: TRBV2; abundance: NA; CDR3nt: TGTGCCAGCACCCGAGAGGGGAGGGCTTCGAACACTGAAGCTTTCTTT; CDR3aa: CASTREGRASNTEAFF
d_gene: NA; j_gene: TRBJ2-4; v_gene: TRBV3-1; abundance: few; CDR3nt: TGTGCCAGCAGCCTCCATCCGGGAAGTGAGCAGTACTTC; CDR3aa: CASSLHPGSEQYF
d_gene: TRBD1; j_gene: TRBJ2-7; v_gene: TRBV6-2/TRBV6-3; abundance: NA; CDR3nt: TGTGCCAGCAGCCCAACTCCGGGACAGGGAAACTACGAGCAGTACTTC; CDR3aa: CASSPTPGQGNYEQYF
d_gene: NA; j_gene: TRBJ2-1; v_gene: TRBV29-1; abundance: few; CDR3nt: TGCAGCGTTGAAGGGATCAGGGTGGATGAGCAGTTCTTC; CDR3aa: CSVEGIRVDEQFF
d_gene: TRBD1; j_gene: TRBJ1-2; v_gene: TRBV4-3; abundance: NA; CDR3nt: TGCGCCAGCAACCAAGTCAGGGGGCGGGACTATGGCTACACCTTC; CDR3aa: CASNQVRGRDYGYTF
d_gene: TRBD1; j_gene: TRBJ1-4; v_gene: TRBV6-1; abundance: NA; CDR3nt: TGTGCCAGCAGTGGGACAGGGCTAAACCCGTTCCGTGCAACTAATGAAAAACTGTTTTTT; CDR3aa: CASSGTGLNPFRATNEKLFF
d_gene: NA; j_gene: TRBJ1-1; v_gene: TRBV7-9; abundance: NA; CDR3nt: TGTGCCTTTCGGCGGGGCACTGAAGCTTTCTTT; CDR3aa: CAFRRGTEAFF
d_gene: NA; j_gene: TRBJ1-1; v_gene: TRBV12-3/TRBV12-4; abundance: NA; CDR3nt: TGTGCCAGCAGTTTGGGCACACAAGCTTTCTTT; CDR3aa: CASSLGTQAFF
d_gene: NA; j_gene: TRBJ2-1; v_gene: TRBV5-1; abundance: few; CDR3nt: TGCGCCAGCAGCTTGGCCGTCGGAAATTTTTACAATGAGCAGTTCTTC; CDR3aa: CASSLAVGNFYNEQFF
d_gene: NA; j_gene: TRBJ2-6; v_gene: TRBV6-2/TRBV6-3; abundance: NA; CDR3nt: TGTGCCAGCAGTTACTCGATCTTCGCAGCTGGGGCCAACGTCCTGACTTTC; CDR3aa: CASSYSIFAAGANVLTF
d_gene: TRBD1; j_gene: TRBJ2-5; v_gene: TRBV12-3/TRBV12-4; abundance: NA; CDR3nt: TGTGCCAGCAGCACAGGGACAGCCGGGAAAGAGACCCAGTACTTC; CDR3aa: CASSTGTAGKETQYF
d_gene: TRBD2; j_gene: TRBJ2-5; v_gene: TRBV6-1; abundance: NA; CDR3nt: TGTGCCAGCAGTGAAACTAGCGTGGAGACCCAGTACTTC; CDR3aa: CASSETSVETQYF
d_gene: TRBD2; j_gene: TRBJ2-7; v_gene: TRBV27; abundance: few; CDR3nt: TGTGCCAGCAGCCCCCGGGGGGGCTTGGACGAGCAGTACTTC; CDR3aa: CASSPRGGLDEQYF
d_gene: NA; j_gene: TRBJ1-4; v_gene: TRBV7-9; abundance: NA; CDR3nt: TGTGCCAGCAGCTCGGAGGGACGGATGGCAAATGAAAAACTGTTTTTT; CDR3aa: CASSSEGRMANEKLFF
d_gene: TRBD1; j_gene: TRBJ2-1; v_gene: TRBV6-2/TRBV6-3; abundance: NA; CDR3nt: TGTGCCAGCACCCAACAGGGGCGGTGGAATGAGCAGTTCTTC; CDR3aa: CASTQQGRWNEQFF
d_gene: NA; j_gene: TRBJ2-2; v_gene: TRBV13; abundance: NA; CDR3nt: TGTGCCAGCAGCTTAGCCTGGGACGGCACCGGGGAGCTGTTTTTT; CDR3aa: CASSLAWDGTGELFF
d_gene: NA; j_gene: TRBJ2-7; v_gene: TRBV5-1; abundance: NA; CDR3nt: TGCGCCAGCAGCACCACGACAGGCCGCTACGAGCAGTACTTC; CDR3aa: CASSTTTGRYEQYF
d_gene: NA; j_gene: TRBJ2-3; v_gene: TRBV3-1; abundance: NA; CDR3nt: TGTGCCAGCAGCCAAGGTGGGCTAGAATCAGATACGCAGTATTTT; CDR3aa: CASSQGGLESDTQYF
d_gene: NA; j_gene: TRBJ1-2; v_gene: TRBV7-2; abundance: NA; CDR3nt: TGTGCCAGCAGCTTAGCGATACTGTTGGGCAGTAACTATGGCTACACCTTC; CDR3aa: CASSLAILLGSNYGYTF
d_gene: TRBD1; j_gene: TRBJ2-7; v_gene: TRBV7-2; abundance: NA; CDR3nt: TGTGCCAGCAGCTTAGCGGGCCCAGGGGGCGAGCAGTACTTC; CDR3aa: CASSLAGPGGEQYF
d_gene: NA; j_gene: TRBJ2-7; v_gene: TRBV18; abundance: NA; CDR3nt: TGTGCCAGCTCACCACCAGGGCAGAACCACGAGCAGTACTTC; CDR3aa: CASSPPGQNHEQYF
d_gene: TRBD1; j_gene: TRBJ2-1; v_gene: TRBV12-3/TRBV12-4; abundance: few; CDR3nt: TGTGCCAGCAGTTTGAGCTCCGGGACAGGGGGGTACAATGAGCAGTTCTTC; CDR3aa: CASSLSSGTGGYNEQFF
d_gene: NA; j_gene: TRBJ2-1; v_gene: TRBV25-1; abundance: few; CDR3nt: TGTGCCAGCAGAGTTCACGGGCAGGTCTACAATGAGCAGTTCTTC; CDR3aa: CASRVHGQVYNEQFF
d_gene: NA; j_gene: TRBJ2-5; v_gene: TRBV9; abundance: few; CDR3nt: TGTGCCAGCAGCCTTTCGGTCACGGGAGAGACCCAGTACTTC; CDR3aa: CASSLSVTGETQYF
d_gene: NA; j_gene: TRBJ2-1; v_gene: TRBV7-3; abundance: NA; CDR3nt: TGTGCCAGCAGCCTCGTGGGGGGTGGTAGGGATGAGCAGTTCTTC; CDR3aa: CASSLVGGGRDEQFF
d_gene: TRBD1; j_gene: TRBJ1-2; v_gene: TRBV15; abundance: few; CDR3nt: TGTGCCACCAGCAGACTGGGACAGCTCCAAAACTATGGCTACACCTTC; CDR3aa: CATSRLGQLQNYGYTF
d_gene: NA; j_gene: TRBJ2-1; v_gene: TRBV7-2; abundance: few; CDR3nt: TGTGCCAGCAGCCCAGTGACTGGGTTCTACAATGAGCAGTTCTTC; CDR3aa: CASSPVTGFYNEQFF
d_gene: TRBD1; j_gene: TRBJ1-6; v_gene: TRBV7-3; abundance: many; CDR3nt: TGTGCCAGCAGCTTCGACAGGGGGTATAATTCACCCCTCCACTTT; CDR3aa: CASSFDRGYNSPLHF
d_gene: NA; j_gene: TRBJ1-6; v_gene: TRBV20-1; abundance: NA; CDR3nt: TGCAGTGCAATGGACAGCTGGCGGATTTATAATTCACCCCTCCACTTT; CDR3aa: CSAMDSWRIYNSPLHF
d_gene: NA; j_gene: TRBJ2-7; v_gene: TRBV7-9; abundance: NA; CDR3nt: TGTGCCAGCACGGCCCGGCAGGGACCCTACGAGCAGTACTTC; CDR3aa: CASTARQGPYEQYF
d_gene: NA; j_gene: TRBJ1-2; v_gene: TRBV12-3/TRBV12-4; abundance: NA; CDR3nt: TGTGCCAGCAGTTTCACAGTGAGTGGCTACACCTTC; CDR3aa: CASSFTVSGYTF
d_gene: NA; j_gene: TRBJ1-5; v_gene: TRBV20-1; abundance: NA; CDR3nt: TGCAGTGCGTACCCAGGGATCAGCAATCAGCCCCAGCATTTT; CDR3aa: CSAYPGISNQPQHF
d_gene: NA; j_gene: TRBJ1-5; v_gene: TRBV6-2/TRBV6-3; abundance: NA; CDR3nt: TGTGCCAGCACCTGGGGGGGTAGCAATCAGCCCCAGCATTTT; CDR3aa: CASTWGGSNQPQHF
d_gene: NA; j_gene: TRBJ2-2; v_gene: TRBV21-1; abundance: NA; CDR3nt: TGTGCCAGCAGCTCCCCCGCTGGCTACATGAACACCGGGGAGCTGTTTTTT; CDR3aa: CASSSPAGYMNTGELFF
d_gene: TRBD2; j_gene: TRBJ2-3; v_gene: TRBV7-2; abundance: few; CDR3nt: TGTGCCAGCAGCCTAGGACTAGCGGGGCCCTACACAGATACGCAGTATTTT; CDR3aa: CASSLGLAGPYTDTQYF
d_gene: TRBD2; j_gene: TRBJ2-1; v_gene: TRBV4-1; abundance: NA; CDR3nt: TGCGCCAGCAGCCAAGAACTGCCCTTAGCGGGGGGGCAGTTCTTC; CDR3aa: CASSQELPLAGGQFF
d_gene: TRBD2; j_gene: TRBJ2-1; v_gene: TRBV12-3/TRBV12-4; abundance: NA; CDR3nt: TGTGCCAGCAGCCCGGGCGTTGGACTAGCGGGAAATGAGCAGTTCTTC; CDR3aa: CASSPGVGLAGNEQFF
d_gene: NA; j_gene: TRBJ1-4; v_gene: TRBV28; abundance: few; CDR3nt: TGTGCCAGCAGTTACACAGGGTATGCGGCTAATGAAAAACTGTTTTTT; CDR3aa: CASSYTGYAANEKLFF
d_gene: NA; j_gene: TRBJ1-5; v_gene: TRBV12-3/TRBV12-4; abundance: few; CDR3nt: TGTGCCAGCAGCAGGATAACGGACACTACGGGGCAGCCCCAGCATTTT; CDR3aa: CASSRITDTTGQPQHF
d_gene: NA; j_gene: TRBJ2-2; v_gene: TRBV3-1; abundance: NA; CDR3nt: TGTGCCAGCAGCCATACCACAGGGACCGGGGAGCTGTTTTTT; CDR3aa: CASSHTTGTGELFF
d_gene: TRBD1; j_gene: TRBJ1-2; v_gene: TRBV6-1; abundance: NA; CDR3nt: TGTGCCAGCACCAGCCCCGGGGCAGGGGGCCGAAACTATGGCTACACCTTC; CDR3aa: CASTSPGAGGRNYGYTF
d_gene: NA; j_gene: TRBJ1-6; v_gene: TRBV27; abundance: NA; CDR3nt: TGTGCCAGCAGTGGACTGTATTCACCCCTCCACTTT; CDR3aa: CASSGLYSPLHF
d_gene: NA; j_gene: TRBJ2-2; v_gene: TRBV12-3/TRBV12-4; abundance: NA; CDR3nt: TGTGCCAGCAGTTTTTGGGGAGCAACCCCCGGGGAGCTGTTTTTT; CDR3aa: CASSFWGATPGELFF